This T cell receptor (beta chain) was profiled in a study of Tregs in tolerant kidney transplant recipients. The V gene's germline CDR1 is SGHDT and CDR2 YYEEEE. The CDR3 is 14 amino acids. V was clipped by 3 bases and J by 4 bases; unmatched bases: 2. This clone came up once. Method: immunoSEQ multiplex PCR; TCRdb's copy keeps in-frame clones and lacks some. Of 60,000 to 65,000 clones listed, 95% to 98% were seen once; the top ten hold nearly 0.35%. This receptor was obtained from a human donor who received a combined kidney and bone marrow transplant. This chain links TRBV5-6 with TRBJ1-4, with TRBD1 matching 8 bases. The sample was Tregs from blood, taken before the transplant. CDR3 DNA: TGTGCCAGCAGCTGGACAGGGCTTAATGAAAAACTGTTTTTT. Amino acid sequence: CASSWTGLNEKLFF.